The 7 T cell receptor beta chains given below trace back to one sample, sequenced in a study of patients and donors after allogeneic stem cell transplantation. TCRdb itself ran the RT-PCR reads through MiXCR, one entry per CDR3 protein. The sample gives 150,000 or so distinct CDR3 sequences, approximately 25% of which show up once; approximately 26% is in the top ten. Source material: blood, either unsorted or a sorted T cell fraction (not recorded which). These receptors were taken from a human donor who was either an allogeneic HSCT recipient or a stem cell or donor lymphocyte infusion donor (not recorded which). It is not recorded whose cells these are; they may come from a transplant donor.

A few counts support this clonotype. The chain uses TRBV12-3 or TRBV12-4 and TRBJ1-2, with 8 bases fitting TRBD1. Trimming at V came to 6 bases and at J to 5 bases, leaving 8 bases not matched to a gene. The CDR3 spans 14 residues. The CDR3 sequence is CASSQSTGGYGYTF. The CDR3 bases are TGTGCCAGCAGCCAGAGTACAGGGGGTTATGGCTACACCTTC.

In this sample, this clonotype turned up many times. J is TRBJ1-4 and V is TRBV5-1; no definite D call. CDR3 length: 14 amino acids. Germline V lookup: CDR1 SGHRS, CDR2 YFSETQ. The germline V and J ends were trimmed by 4 bases and 4 bases, with 11 bases remaining between them. CDR3 sequence (DNA): TGCGCCAGCAGCCCAAGACGGATTAATGAAAAACTGTTTTTT. This sequence encodes CASSPRRINEKLFF.

This clonotype came up a few times. CDR3 DNA: TGCAGTGCTAGTGCATGGGGCATTTCCTACGAGCAGTACTTC. Translating it yields CSASAWGISYEQYF. The chain employs TRBV20-1 and TRBJ2-7; possibly TRBD1 for D (5 bases). The CDR3 is 14 residues long. V dropped 3 bases and J dropped 1 base, with 13 bases sitting between them. Germline CDR1 reads DFQATT; CDR2 reads SNEGSKA (reference sequence).

The V and J genes are TRBV5-1 and TRBJ2-5; 10 bases agree with TRBD2. This CDR3 is 15 amino acids long. The trim removed 5 bases at V and 5 bases at J, leaving 9 bases unmatched. Germline loops: CDR1 SGHRS, CDR2 YFSETQ. CDR3 sequence (DNA): TGCGCCAGCAGACGGATCGGGACTAGCGAGGAGACCCAGTACTTC. It codes for CASRRIGTSEETQYF.

V usage is TRBV20-1 and J usage is TRBJ1-6; D is ambiguous. CDR1 and CDR2 from the germline V gene are DFQATT and SNEGSKA (reference sequence). The CDR3 extends over 15 amino acids. The germline V and J ends were trimmed by 4 bases and 4 bases, with 14 bases remaining between them. CDR3 in amino acids: CSATLPEGYNSPLHF. DNA of the CDR3: TGCAGTGCTACGCTGCCGGAGGGTTATAATTCACCCCTCCACTTT.

The chain links TRBV7-2 to TRBJ1-5; the match to TRBD1 covers 8 bases. The length of the CDR3 is 15 residues. V trimming: 5 bases; J trimming: 7 bases; junction bases outside the gene matches: 10. Germline V gene sequence: CDR1 SGHTA, CDR2 FQGNSA. CDR3 nucleotide sequence: TGTGCCAGCAGCCCGCGACAGGGGCCCTTCCAGCCCCAGCATTTT. This codes for CASSPRQGPFQPQHF.

The V gene is TRBV5-1, the J gene TRBJ1-4; D is possibly TRBD1 (5 bases). Trimming stripped 4 bases from V and 6 bases from J, with 16 bases between. CDR3 length: 15 residues. Germline loops: CDR1 SGHRS, CDR2 YFSETQ. CDR3 region: CASSLPGGQYEKLFF. For the CDR3, the DNA is TGCGCCAGCAGCCTCCCCGGCGGACAATATGAAAAACTGTTTTTT.